This T cell receptor (beta chain) was observed in a study of T-cell memory formation after mild COVID-19. Findings of the study overall: Confirmation of SARS-CoV-2 specificity was lacking for second-wave clones peaking day 37. Researchers found some responding clones in pre-infection memory, a sign that cross-reactive memory joined.

This clonotype appeared a few times. What it binds is not known. MiXCR, run by TCRdb on the 5' RACE reads, gives a single entry per CDR3 protein. The profile shows roughly 120,000 distinct CDR3 sequences, roughly 15% of them singletons. Trimming stripped 4 bases from V and 5 bases from J, with 12 bases between. The germline gives CDR1 SGHNT, CDR2 YYREEE (reference sequence). The CDR3 is 14 residues long. Sequencing used PBMCs or a T cell subset sorted from them (not recorded which). The V gene is TRBV5-4, the J gene TRBJ2-2; D perhaps matches TRBD2 (5 bases). This TCR came from an adult woman who had mild COVID-19 (a few samples of this study predate the infection). Cell type and time point are not known. The CDR3 reads CASSPMAGTGELFF. CDR3 sequence (DNA): TGTGCCAGCAGCCCTATGGCGGGTACCGGGGAGCTGTTTTTT. The whole variable domain, filled in from reference TRBV5-4 and TRBJ2-2, reads ETGVTQSPTHLIKTRGQQVTLRCSSQSGHNTVSWYQQALGQGPQFIFQYYREEENGRGNFPPRFSGLQFPNYSSELNVNALELDDSALYLCASSPMAGTGELFFGEGSRLTVL.